This T cell receptor (beta chain) comes out of a study of vaccination effects on CD4 cells after COVID-19. Findings and caveats of the study: Nearly all vaccine-induced clones in healthy recipients recognized only SARS-CoV-2.

Germline values: CDR1 MNHEY, CDR2 SVGAGI. This CDR3 contains 13 residues. V lost 10 bases and J 2 bases, leaving 12 bases between the germline ends. Points on this clone: Antigen specificity is unknown.

Ahead of sequencing, the ViraFEST assay grew antigen-specific CD4+ T cells using viral peptide pools. The authors isolated CD4+ T cells after more than eight days of culture. The participants, recipients of two vaccine doses, got either BNT162b2 or mRNA-1273. Cultures had half their medium replaced with IL-2 medium on days 3 and 7. TCRdb keeps only in-frame clones here, not all; method: immunoSEQ multiplex PCR. The sample includes some 50,000 clones, around 74% of them seen just once. The TCR was taken from a human donor who received a COVID-19 vaccine. The chain couples TRBV6-5 to TRBJ1-3, with D possibly matching TRBD1 (5 bases). The sample was CD4+ T cells from PBMCs cultured with HCoV-OC43 spike peptides, taken after COVID-19 vaccination. Indicated subset: HCoV-OC43 spike overlapping peptide pool stimulation. The DNA for the CDR3 is TGTGCCACCGGAGCAGGGCCTGGAAACACCATATATTTT. This codes for CATGAGPGNTIYF.